The 12 T cell receptor beta chains reported below all come from one sample, sequenced in a study of T cells in women clearing cervical HPV infection. Sequencing used immunoSEQ multiplex PCR; TCRdb keeps in-frame clones, though not all of them. In all, the sample yields approximately 37,000 clones. The sample was blood buffy coat. The receptors were sampled from a woman between 18 and 75 years old with a cervical HPV16 infection that either progressed to CIN3+ or cleared (not recorded which).

With respect to this clone: The read is 3 residues too short to cover the CDR3 end, so that end is filled in from the germline J gene. V is TRBV28 and J is TRBJ1-2; possibly TRBD1 for D (6 bases). The CDR3 consists of 14 residues. The germline V gene has CDR1 MDHEN and CDR2 SYDVKM. Trimming took off 3 bases at V and 4 bases at J, with 12 bases between the two ends. The CDR3 loop reads CASSFLRGGYGYTF. The DNA read from the CDR3 is TGTGCCAGCAGTTTCCTTAGGGGGGGCTATGGC.

Of note for this clone: The read gets to within 3 residues of the CDR3 end, and the germline J gene fills in the rest. The chain recombines TRBV20-1 with TRBJ2-4; 12 bases align to TRBD2. Germline-derived CDR1 and CDR2 are DFQATT and SNEGSKA (reference sequence). Trimming removed 3 bases from V and 1 base from J; junction bases left unmatched: 1. The CDR3 sequence is 15 residues long. The CDR3 region is CSARGTSGAKNIQYF. The sequenced part of the CDR3 DNA is TGCAGTGCTAGGGGGACTAGCGGGGCCAAAAACATT.

With regard to this clone: Sequencing ends 3 residues short of the CDR3 end; the germline J gene provides the rest. This rearrangement joins TRBV6-1 to TRBJ2-1, with unresolved D. CDR1 and CDR2 (germline): MNHNS, SASEGT. This CDR3 is 14 amino acids long. Trimming left V 3 bases short and J 3 bases short, with 9 bases between. The CDR3 sequence: CASSDNLYYNEQFF. The part of the CDR3 DNA that was read is TGTGCCAGCAGTGATAACCTCTACTACAATGAG.

A note on this clone: The missing CDR3 end, 3 residues past where the read stops, is filled in from the germline J gene. The chain joins TRBV18 to TRBJ2-3; 7 bases line up with TRBD1. In germline, CDR1 is KGHSH, CDR2 LQKENI. The CDR3 is made up of 15 amino acids. CDR3 residues: CASSPMGQKQETQYF. The sequenced CDR3 bases are TGTGCCAGCTCACCAATGGGACAGAAACAAGAGACG.

For this clone: The CDR3 end is not reached by the read, which stops 3 residues before it; the germline J gene fills it in. The V gene is TRBV6-2 or TRBV6-3, the J gene TRBJ1-1; 10 bases are a match to TRBD1. The CDR3 consists of 15 residues. CDR1 MNHEY and CDR2 SVGEGT come from the germline V gene. The V gene end was trimmed by 5 bases and the J gene end by 6 bases; junction bases not matched to a gene: 9. CDR3: CASSRADRGLSEAFF. The covered CDR3 bases are TGTGCCAGCAGTCGAGCCGACAGGGGGCTTTCTGAA.

Notes on this clone: Read sequence stops 3 residues before the CDR3 end, and the germline J gene provides the missing end. The genes are TRBV14 and TRBJ2-2, with D uncertain. The germline CDR1 and CDR2 sequences are SGHDN and FVKESK. The CDR3 extends over 15 amino acids. The covered CDR3 bases are TGTGCCAGCAGCCAAGCTGGTTCAACTAATGAAAAG. As protein: CASSQAGSTNEK. The full CDR3 is CASSQAGSTNEKLFF.

Concerning this clone itself: The read falls 3 residues short of the CDR3 end, and the missing part is taken from the germline J gene. The V gene is TRBV19, the J gene TRBJ1-2; 9 bases agree with TRBD1. The CDR3 is made up of 14 amino acids. Per germline, CDR1 LNHDA and CDR2 SQIVND (reference sequence). The CDR3 reads CASRQGQGGYDYTF. CDR3 DNA, as far as it was read: TGTGCCAGTAGGCAGGGACAGGGAGGCTACGAC.

In regard to this clone: The read ends 3 residues shy of where the CDR3 ends; the end is completed using the germline J gene. The J gene is TRBJ1-2, the V gene TRBV19; D remains ambiguous. The CDR3 totals 13 residues. CDR1 is LNHDA, CDR2 SQIVND, per germline (reference sequence). The CDR3 loop is CASSRTLATDYTF. The covered CDR3 bases are TGTGCCAGTAGTAGAACTTTAGCGACTGAC.

Remarks on this clone: The sequenced fragment ends 3 residues before the CDR3 boundary, so the rest is inferred from the germline J gene. J is TRBJ1-2 and V is TRBV18; unclear D gene. The CDR3 extends over 16 amino acids. From germline, CDR1 is KGHSH and CDR2 LQKENI. The DNA read from the CDR3 is TGTGCCAGCTCGCGCGACACTTACCGCTCCTACAATGAC. The encoded protein is CASSRDTYRSYND. The entire CDR3 is CASSRDTYRSYNDYTF. Full variable domain (rest looked up from reference TRBV18 and TRBJ1-2): NAGVMQNPRHLVRRRGQEARLRCSPMKGHSHVYWYRQLPEEGLKFMVYLQKENIIDESGMPKERFSAEFPKEGPSILRIQQVVRGDSAAYFCASSRDTYRSYNDYTFGSGTRLTVV.

Incomplete CDR3 DNA: TGTGCCAGCAGTGAAGCTTGGGACAGGCGATACAATGAG. This encodes CASSEAWDRRYNE. The full CDR3 protein reads CASSEAWDRRYNEQFF. The rearrangement uses TRBV6-1 and TRBJ2-1; 8 nucleotides align to TRBD1. Read coverage stops 3 residues before the CDR3 terminus; the germline J gene supplies the remainder. V lost 0 bases, J lost 4 bases, and 5 bases stayed unmatched. This CDR3 is built from 16 residues. From germline, CDR1 is MNHNS and CDR2 SASEGT.

On this clone itself: The read halts 3 residues ahead of the CDR3 end, with the missing end drawn from the germline J gene. V and J are TRBV18 and TRBJ1-5, with unresolved D. Looked up from germline, CDR1 is KGHSH and CDR2 is LQKENI. With 3 bases removed from V and 7 bases from J, the gap between germline ends came to 10 bases. CDR3 length equals 13 residues. CDR3 bases read: TGTGCCAGCTCACCCGGGTACGGGCAGCCC. Its translation: CASSPGYGQP. The CDR3 as a whole reads CASSPGYGQPQHF.

About this clone itself: Coverage ceases 3 residues before the CDR3 finishes, and the germline J gene fills in the end. The rearrangement uses TRBV2 and TRBJ1-5, with 8 bases matching TRBD1. The CDR3 has 15 amino acids. Germline lookup yields CDR1 SNHLY and CDR2 FYNNEI. The trim removed 7 bases at V and 6 bases at J, leaving 11 bases unmatched. CDR3 DNA, as far as it was read: TGTGCCAGCACCAAGATGACAGGGGCGCCTCAGCCC. Amino acid sequence: CASTKMTGAPQP. The entire CDR3 sequence reads CASTKMTGAPQPQHF.